This T cell receptor beta chain emerged from a study of blood T cells in healthy people across ages. This clonotype was detected only once. Germline V CDR1 and CDR2: MNHEY, SVGEGT. The V and J ends lost 1 base and 8 bases respectively, with 12 bases between them. The CDR3 sequence is 14 residues long. A second roughly 7 to 12 cycle PCR used barcoded and J-beta primers. Each cDNA molecule carried a tag from a template-switch adaptor that contained 12 random nucleotides. TCRdb reprocessed the 5' RACE reads with MiXCR, giving one entry per CDR3 protein. The sample has some 900,000 distinct CDR3 sequences; 40% to 60% are singletons.

This sequence was found in a man aged 30-40 years in good health. J is TRBJ2-1 and V is TRBV6-2 or TRBV6-3, with a possible D match to TRBD1 (6 bases). Material: blood. CDR3 residues: CASSYFTGNYEQFF. In nucleotides, the CDR3 is TGTGCCAGCAGTTACTTTACAGGGAATTATGAGCAGTTCTTC.